The rows below give T cell receptor beta chains drawn from one sample of a study of blood T cells in healthy people across ages. TCRdb recomputed calls from the 5' RACE reads with MiXCR, one row per CDR3 protein. Among about 800,000 distinct CDR3 sequences listed, approximately 25% were seen once. The same sample was also studied in work on T cells of mothers and their children.

The sample was blood. These receptors were collected from a boy aged 5-17 years in good health. The CDR3 runs from the conserved cysteine through the conserved F or W. Each record gives: J gene, D gene, V gene, clone size, CDR3 protein, CDR3 DNA. A D gene is named only where the DNA matches it firmly. Size is stated for part of the rows, as once, few or many counts, or as a class when the clone is expanded.

>TRBJ2-2|NA|TRBV4-3|NA
CASPRCGGVSTGELFF
TGCGCCAGCCCTAGATGCGGTGGCGTGAGCACCGGGGAGCTGTTTTTT
>TRBJ2-5|NA|TRBV7-9|few
CASSLSFQGLWETQYF
TGTGCCAGCAGCTTATCATTCCAGGGACTTTGGGAGACCCAGTACTTC
>TRBJ1-4|NA|TRBV24-1|once
CATSDHTTNEKLFF
TGTGCCACCAGTGACCACACAACTAATGAAAAACTGTTTTTT
>TRBJ2-1|NA|TRBV12-3/TRBV12-4|NA
CASSIGRSSYNEQFF
TGTGCCAGCAGCATCGGGAGATCCTCCTACAATGAGCAGTTCTTC
>TRBJ2-1|TRBD2|TRBV2|NA
CASIQLAGGPRGNEQFF
TGTGCCAGCATCCAACTAGCGGGGGGGCCTCGGGGCAATGAGCAGTTCTTC
>TRBJ2-1|TRBD2|TRBV20-1|NA
CSVLAVSSYNEQFF
TGCAGTGTACTAGCGGTGAGCTCCTACAATGAGCAGTTCTTC
>TRBJ2-5|NA|TRBV24-1|NA
CATSDPVRDETQYF
TGTGCCACCAGTGACCCCGTAAGAGATGAGACCCAGTACTTC
>TRBJ1-6|TRBD1|TRBV25-1|few
CASSAGQSNSPLHF
TGTGCCAGCAGTGCGGGACAGTCTAATTCACCCCTCCACTTT
>TRBJ1-2|TRBD1|TRBV9|few
CASRDETGDQLYSYTF
TGTGCCAGCAGGGACGAGACAGGGGACCAGCTCTATAGCTACACCTTC
>TRBJ2-7|TRBD1|TRBV28|few
CASRAGTESSYEQYF
TGTGCCAGCAGAGCCGGGACAGAAAGCTCCTACGAGCAGTACTTC
>TRBJ1-2|NA|TRBV5-8|NA
CASSLLSGRSGYTF
TGTGCCAGCAGCTTGCTCTCAGGAAGAAGCGGCTACACCTTC
>TRBJ2-4|NA|TRBV29-1|NA
CSVSGSNIQYF
TGCAGCGTTTCAGGGTCAAACATTCAGTACTTC
>TRBJ2-7|TRBD1|TRBV19|NA
CASSMGTGNEQYF
TGTGCCAGTAGTATGGGGACAGGCAACGAGCAGTACTTC
>TRBJ1-5|NA|TRBV7-9|NA
CASSSQEYSNQPQHF
TGTGCCAGCAGCTCTCAGGAATATAGCAATCAGCCCCAGCATTTT
>TRBJ2-5|NA|TRBV6-5|few
CASSYGAVRETQYF
TGTGCCAGCAGTTACGGGGCGGTTAGAGAGACCCAGTACTTC
>TRBJ2-7|NA|TRBV9|NA
CASSVGSGPSYEQYF
TGTGCCAGCAGCGTAGGGAGCGGGCCCTCCTACGAGCAGTACTTC
>TRBJ2-1|NA|TRBV7-9|many
CASSLARDNEQFF
TGTGCCAGCAGCTTAGCCCGTGACAATGAGCAGTTCTTC
>TRBJ2-1|TRBD2|TRBV19|few
CASSIEAGGGYNEQFF
TGTGCCAGTAGTATAGAAGCGGGAGGGGGCTACAATGAGCAGTTCTTC
>TRBJ1-1|TRBD1|TRBV7-2|few
CASSSPGTGEEHTEAFF
TGTGCCAGCAGCTCTCCCGGGACAGGGGAGGAGCACACTGAAGCTTTCTTT
>TRBJ1-2|TRBD1|TRBV3-1|NA
CASSQVDRWDYTF
TGTGCCAGCAGCCAAGTGGACAGGTGGGACTACACCTTC
>TRBJ1-3|NA|TRBV7-2|NA
CASSPHGNTIYF
TGTGCCAGCAGCCCTCATGGAAACACCATATATTTT
>TRBJ1-2|TRBD1|TRBV3-1|few
CASSQDPGQAYGYTF
TGTGCCAGCAGCCAAGACCCGGGACAGGCCTATGGCTACACCTTC
>TRBJ2-4|NA|TRBV20-1|NA
CSAKPGAKNIQYF
TGCAGTGCTAAGCCGGGAGCCAAAAACATTCAGTACTTC
>TRBJ2-1|NA|TRBV7-9|few
CASSLAFGSEYNEQFF
TGTGCCAGCAGCTTAGCGTTTGGCTCCGAATACAATGAGCAGTTCTTC